The entry that follows covers one T cell receptor beta chain sequence. This entry belongs to a study of CD8 T cells in Susac syndrome. RNA was extracted with the RNeasy kit, and a quantity of roughly 0.45 to 1 ug was reverse transcribed using random hexamers. TCRdb redid the calling of the immunoSEQ multiplex PCR reads with MiXCR, one entry per CDR3 protein. The table records 150,000 or so distinct CDR3 sequences, 85% to 95% of them present only once. The ends were cut back, 7 bases at V and 1 base at J, with 19 bases in the middle. The V gene's germline CDR1 is MNHEY and CDR2 SMNVEV (reference sequence). The CDR3 totals 16 residues.

The genes are TRBV27 and TRBJ1-1; D is perhaps TRBD1 (6 bases). The origin of this receptor is a human donor with Susac syndrome. The sample was CD4+ T cells from PBMCs. The CDR3 DNA is TGTGCCAGCAAACCCCTCAGGACAGATCCGAACACTGAAGCTTTCTTT. Its translation is CASKPLRTDPNTEAFF.